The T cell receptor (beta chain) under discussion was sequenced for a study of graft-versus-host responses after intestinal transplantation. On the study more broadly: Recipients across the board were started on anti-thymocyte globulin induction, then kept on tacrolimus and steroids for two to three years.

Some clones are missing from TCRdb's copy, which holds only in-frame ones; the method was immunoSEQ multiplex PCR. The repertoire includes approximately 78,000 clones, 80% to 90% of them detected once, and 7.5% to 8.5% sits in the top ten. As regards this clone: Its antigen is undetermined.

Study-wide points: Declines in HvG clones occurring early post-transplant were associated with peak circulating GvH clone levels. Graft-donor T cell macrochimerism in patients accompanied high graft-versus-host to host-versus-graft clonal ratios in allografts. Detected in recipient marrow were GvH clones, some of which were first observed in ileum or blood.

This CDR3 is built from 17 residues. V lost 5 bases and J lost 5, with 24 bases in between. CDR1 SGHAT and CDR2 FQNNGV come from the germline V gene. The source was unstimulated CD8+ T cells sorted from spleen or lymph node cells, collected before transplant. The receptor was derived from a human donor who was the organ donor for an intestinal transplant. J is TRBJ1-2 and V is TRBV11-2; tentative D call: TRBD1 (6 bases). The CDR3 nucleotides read TGTGCCAGCAGCAACCAAGGGTGGAGGACAGATCGTTATGGCTACACCTTC. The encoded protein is CASSNQGWRTDRYGYTF.